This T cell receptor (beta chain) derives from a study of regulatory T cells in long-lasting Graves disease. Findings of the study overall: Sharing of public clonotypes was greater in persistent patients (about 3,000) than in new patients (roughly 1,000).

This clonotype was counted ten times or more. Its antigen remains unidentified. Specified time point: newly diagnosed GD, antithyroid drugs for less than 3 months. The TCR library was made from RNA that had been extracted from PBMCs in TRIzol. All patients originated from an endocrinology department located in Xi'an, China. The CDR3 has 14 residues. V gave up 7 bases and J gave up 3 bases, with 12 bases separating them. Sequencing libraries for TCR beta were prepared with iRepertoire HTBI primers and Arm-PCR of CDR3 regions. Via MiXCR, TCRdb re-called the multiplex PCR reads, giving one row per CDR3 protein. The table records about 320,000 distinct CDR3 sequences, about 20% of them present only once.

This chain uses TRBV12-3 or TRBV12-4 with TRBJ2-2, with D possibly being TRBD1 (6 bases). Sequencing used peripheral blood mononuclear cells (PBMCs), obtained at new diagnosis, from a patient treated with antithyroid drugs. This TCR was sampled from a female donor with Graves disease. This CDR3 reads CASTLQGYTGELFF. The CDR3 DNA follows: TGTGCCAGCACACTCCAGGGGTACACCGGGGAGCTGTTTTTT.